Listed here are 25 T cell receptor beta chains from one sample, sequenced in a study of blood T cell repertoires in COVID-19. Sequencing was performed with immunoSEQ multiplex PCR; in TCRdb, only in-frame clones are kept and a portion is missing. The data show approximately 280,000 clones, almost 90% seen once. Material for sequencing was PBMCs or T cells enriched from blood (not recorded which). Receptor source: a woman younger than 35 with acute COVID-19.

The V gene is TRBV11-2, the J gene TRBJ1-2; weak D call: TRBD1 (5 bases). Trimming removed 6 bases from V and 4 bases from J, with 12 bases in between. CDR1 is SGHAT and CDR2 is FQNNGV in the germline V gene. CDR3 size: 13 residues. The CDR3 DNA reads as TGTGCCAGCAGTGGGGCCTGGGGCTATGGCTACACCTTC. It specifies CASSGAWGYGYTF.

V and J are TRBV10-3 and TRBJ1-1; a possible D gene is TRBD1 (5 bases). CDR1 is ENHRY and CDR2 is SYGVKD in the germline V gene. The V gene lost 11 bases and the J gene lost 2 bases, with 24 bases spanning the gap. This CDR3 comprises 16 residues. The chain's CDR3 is CAASDGAPGVNTEAFF. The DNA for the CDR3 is TGTGCCGCCTCCGATGGGGCTCCGGGAGTTAACACTGAAGCTTTCTTT.

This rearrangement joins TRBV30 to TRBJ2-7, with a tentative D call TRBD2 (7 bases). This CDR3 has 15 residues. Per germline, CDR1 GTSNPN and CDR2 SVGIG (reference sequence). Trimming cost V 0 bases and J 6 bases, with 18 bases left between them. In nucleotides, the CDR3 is TGTGCCTGGAGTGTACTGGGGGGGCGGAATAGCGAGCAGTACTTC. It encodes CAWSVLGGRNSEQYF.

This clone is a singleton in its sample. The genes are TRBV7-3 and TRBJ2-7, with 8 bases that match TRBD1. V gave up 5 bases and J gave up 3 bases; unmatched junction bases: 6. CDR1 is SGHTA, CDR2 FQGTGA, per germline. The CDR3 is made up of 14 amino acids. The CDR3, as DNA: TGTGCCAGCAGCAGAACGACAGGGGACTACGAGCAGTACTTC. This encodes CASSRTTGDYEQYF.

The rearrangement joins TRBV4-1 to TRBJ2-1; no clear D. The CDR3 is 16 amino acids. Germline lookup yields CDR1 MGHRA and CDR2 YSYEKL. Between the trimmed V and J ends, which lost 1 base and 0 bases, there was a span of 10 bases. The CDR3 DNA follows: TGCGCCAGCAGCCAAGTGGCGAGGAGCTCCTACAATGAGCAGTTCTTC. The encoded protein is CASSQVARSSYNEQFF.

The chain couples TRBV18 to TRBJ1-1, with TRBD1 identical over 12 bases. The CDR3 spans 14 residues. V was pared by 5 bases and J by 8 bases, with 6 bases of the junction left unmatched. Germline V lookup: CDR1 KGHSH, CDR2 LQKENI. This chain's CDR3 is CASSLGQGASEAFF. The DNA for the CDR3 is TGTGCCAGCTCATTGGGACAGGGGGCCTCCGAAGCTTTCTTT.

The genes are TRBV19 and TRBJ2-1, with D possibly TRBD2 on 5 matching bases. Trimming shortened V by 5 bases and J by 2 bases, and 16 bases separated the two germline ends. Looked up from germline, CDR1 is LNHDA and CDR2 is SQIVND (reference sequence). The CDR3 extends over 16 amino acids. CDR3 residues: CASSSKGGLAYNEQFF. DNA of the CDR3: TGTGCCAGTAGTTCAAAGGGCGGGTTAGCCTACAATGAGCAGTTCTTC.

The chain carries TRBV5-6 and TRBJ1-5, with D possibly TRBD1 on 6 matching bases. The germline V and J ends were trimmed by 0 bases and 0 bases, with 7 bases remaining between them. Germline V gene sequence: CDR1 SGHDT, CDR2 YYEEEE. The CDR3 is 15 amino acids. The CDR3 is CASSLGQVSNQPQHF. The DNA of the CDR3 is TGTGCCAGCAGCTTGGGACAGGTTAGCAATCAGCCCCAGCATTTT.

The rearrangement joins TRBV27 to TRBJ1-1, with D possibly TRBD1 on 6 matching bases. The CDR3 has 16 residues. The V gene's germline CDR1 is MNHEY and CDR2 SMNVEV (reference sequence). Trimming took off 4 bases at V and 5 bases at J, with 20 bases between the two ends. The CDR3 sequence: CASSSPLQTGKTEAFF. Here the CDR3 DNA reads TGTGCCAGCAGTTCCCCACTACAAACAGGGAAAACTGAAGCTTTCTTT.

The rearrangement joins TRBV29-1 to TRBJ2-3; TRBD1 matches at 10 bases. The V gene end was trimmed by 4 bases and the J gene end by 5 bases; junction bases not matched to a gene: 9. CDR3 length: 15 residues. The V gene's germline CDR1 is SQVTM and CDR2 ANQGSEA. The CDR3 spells CSVGTGGQGRDTQYF. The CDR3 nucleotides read TGCAGCGTTGGGACAGGGGGACAAGGGAGAGATACGCAGTATTTT.

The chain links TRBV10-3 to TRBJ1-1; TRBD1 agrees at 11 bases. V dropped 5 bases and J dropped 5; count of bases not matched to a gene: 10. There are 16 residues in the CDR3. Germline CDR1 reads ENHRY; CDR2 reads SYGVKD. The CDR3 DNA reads TGTGCCATCAGTTCCGGGACAGGGGGAAAGCAGACTGAAGCTTTCTTT. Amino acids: CAISSGTGGKQTEAFF.

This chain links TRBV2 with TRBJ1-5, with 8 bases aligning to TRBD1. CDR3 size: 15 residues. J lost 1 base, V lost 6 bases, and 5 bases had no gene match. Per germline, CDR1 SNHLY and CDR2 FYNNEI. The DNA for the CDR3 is TGTGCCAGCAGAGCGGACAGGGCCAGCAATCAGCCCCAGCATTTT. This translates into CASRADRASNQPQHF.

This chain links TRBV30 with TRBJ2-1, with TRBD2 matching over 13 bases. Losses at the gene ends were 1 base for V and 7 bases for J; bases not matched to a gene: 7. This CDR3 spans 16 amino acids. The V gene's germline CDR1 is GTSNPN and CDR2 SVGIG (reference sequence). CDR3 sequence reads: CAWSGTSGSSWNEQFF. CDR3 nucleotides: TGTGCCTGGAGTGGGACTAGCGGGAGTTCTTGGAATGAGCAGTTCTTC.

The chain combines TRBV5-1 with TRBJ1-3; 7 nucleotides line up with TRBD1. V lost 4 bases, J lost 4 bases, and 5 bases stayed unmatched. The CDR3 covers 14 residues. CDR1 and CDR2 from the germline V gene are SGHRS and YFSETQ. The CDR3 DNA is TGCGCCAGCAGCGCCGGGACAGCCGGAAACACCATATATTTT. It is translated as CASSAGTAGNTIYF.

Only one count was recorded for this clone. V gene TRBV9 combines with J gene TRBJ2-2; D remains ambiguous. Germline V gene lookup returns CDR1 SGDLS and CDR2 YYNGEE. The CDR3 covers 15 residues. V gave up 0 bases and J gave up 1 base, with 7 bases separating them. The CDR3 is CASSVGLRNTGELFF. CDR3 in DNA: TGTGCCAGCAGCGTAGGACTCAGGAACACCGGGGAGCTGTTTTTT.

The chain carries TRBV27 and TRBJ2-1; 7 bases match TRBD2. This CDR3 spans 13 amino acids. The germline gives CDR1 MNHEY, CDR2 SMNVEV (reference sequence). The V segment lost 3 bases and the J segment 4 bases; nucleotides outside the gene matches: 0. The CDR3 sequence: CASSLGGYNEQFF. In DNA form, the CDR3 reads TGTGCCAGCAGTTTGGGGGGGTACAATGAGCAGTTCTTC.

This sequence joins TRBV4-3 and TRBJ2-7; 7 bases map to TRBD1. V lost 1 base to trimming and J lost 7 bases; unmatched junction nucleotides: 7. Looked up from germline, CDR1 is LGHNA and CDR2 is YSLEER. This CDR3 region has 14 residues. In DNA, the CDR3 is TGCGCCAGCAGCCAAGGACAGGGCGTTGGTGAGCAGTACTTC. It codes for CASSQGQGVGEQYF.

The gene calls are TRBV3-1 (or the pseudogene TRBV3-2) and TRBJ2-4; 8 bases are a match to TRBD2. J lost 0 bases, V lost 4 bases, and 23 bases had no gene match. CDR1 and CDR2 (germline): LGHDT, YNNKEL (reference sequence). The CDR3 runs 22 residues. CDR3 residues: CASSLWTSTGLAPYLAKNIQYF. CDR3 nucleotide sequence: TGTGCCAGCAGCCTATGGACTAGCACAGGCCTAGCACCCTATCTAGCCAAAAACATTCAGTACTTC.

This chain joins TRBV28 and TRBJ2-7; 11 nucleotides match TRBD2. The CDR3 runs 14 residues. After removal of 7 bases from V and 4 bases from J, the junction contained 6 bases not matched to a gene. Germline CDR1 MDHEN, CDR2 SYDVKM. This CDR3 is CASKGGLAVYEQYF. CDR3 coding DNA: TGTGCCAGCAAGGGGGGACTAGCGGTATACGAGCAGTACTTC.

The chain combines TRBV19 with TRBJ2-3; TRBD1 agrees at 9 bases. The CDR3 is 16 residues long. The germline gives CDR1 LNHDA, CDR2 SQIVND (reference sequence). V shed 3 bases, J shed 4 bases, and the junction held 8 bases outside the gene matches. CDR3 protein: CASSIFGDRVSDTQYF. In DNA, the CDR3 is TGTGCCAGTAGTATTTTCGGGGACAGGGTATCAGATACGCAGTATTTT.

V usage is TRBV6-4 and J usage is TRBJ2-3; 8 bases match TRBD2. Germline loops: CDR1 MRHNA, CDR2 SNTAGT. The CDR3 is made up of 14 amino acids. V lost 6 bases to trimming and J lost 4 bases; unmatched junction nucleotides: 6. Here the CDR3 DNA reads TGTGCCAGCAGGCAGCGGGAGTGGGCAGATACGCAGTATTTT. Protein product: CASRQREWADTQYF.

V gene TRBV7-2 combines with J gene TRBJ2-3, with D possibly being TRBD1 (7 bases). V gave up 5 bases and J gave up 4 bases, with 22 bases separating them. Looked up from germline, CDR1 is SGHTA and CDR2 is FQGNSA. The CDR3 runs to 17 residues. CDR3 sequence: CASSHGGTASVSDTQYF. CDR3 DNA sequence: TGTGCCAGCAGCCATGGAGGGACAGCTTCAGTCTCAGATACGCAGTATTTT.

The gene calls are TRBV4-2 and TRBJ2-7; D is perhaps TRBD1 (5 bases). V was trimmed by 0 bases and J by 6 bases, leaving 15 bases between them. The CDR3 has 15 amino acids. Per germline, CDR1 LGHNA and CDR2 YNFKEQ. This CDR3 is CASSQDSGMVSEQYF. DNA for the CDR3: TGTGCCAGCAGCCAAGATTCAGGGATGGTGTCCGAGCAGTACTTC.

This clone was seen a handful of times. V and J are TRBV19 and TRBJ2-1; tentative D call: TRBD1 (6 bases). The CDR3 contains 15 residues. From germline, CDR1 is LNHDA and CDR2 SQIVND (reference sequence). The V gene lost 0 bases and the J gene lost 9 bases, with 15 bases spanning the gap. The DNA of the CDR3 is TGTGCCAGTAGTATAGATGTGGGACAAACGATTGAGCAGTTCTTC. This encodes CASSIDVGQTIEQFF.

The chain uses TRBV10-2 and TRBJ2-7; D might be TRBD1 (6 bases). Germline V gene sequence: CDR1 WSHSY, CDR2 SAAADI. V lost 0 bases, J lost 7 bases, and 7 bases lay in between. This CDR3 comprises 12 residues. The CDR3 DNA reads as TGCGCCAGCAGTGAGTCGCAGGGGGAGCAGTACTTC. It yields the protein CASSESQGEQYF.